The 9 T cell receptor beta chains below come from one sample, sequenced in a study of T cells after yellow fever vaccination. TCRdb re-derived calls from the 5' RACE reads in MiXCR, one entry per CDR3 protein. Of about 250,000 distinct CDR3 sequences in the sample, over 3% were seen once. The specimen comprised PBMCs, sampled 15 days after the yellow fever booster vaccination. These receptors originate from a man aged 18 to 30 who received the YFV17D yellow fever vaccine.

This clonotype has at least ten counts. The chain links TRBV11-1 to TRBJ1-1; D gene uncertain. This CDR3 contains 15 residues. Deletions cut 0 bases from V and 4 bases from J, with 12 bases between. Germline CDR1 is SGHAT and CDR2 is FQDESV (reference sequence). CDR3 sequence (DNA): TGTGCCAGCAGCTTAGCGCGATCCTTGGGCACTGAAGCTTTCTTT. This codes for CASSLARSLGTEAFF.

In its sample, this clonotype was seen many times. The V and J genes are TRBV5-4 and TRBJ1-4; the D gene is possibly TRBD1 (5 bases). This CDR3 spans 15 amino acids. Trimming removed 4 bases from V and 3 bases from J, with 13 bases in between. The germline gives CDR1 SGHNT, CDR2 YYREEE (reference sequence). The CDR3 nucleotides read TGTGCCAGCAGCGAAAGGGACGGAGCTAATGAAAAACTGTTTTTT. It specifies CASSERDGANEKLFF.

This clonotype was picked up many times. The V call is TRBV3-1, the J call TRBJ2-7, with unresolved D. The CDR3 is 13 amino acids. The germline V gene has CDR1 LGHDT and CDR2 YNNKEL (reference sequence). V lost 1 base, J lost 0 bases, and 4 bases lay in between. CDR3 protein: CASSQGLSYEQYF. The DNA of the CDR3 is TGTGCCAGCAGCCAAGGACTCTCCTACGAGCAGTACTTC.

The sample holds many counts of this clonotype. The V and J genes are TRBV7-9 and TRBJ2-3; D is possibly TRBD2 (6 bases). Trimming removed 5 bases at V and 1 base at J, with 13 bases between. CDR1 SEHNR and CDR2 FQNEAQ come from the germline V gene (reference sequence). The CDR3 is 15 residues long. The CDR3 DNA is TGTGCCAGCAGCGCCGGGACTCCCGGCACAGATACGCAGTATTTT. As protein: CASSAGTPGTDTQYF.

This clonotype was counted many times. The chain joins TRBV7-2 to TRBJ2-5, with a tentative D call TRBD2 (6 bases). V was trimmed by 4 bases and J by 3 bases, leaving 15 bases between them. Per germline, CDR1 SGHTA and CDR2 FQGNSA. This CDR3 contains 15 residues. CDR3 sequence reads: CASSSAGTGEETQYF. The DNA of the CDR3 is TGTGCCAGCAGCTCCGCTGGGACGGGGGAAGAGACCCAGTACTTC.

This clonotype has at least ten counts. The CDR3 reads CASSQEDRDEGNTEAFF. The CDR3 DNA is TGCGCCAGCAGCCAAGAAGACAGGGACGAGGGGAACACTGAAGCTTTCTTT. The chain carries TRBV4-3 and TRBJ1-1, with 7 bases identical to TRBD1. The CDR3 length is 17 residues. CDR1 is LGHNA, CDR2 YSLEER, per germline. J gave up 1 base and V 0 bases, and 8 bases lay outside the gene matches.

This clonotype has ten or more counts. This chain connects TRBV5-1 to TRBJ2-7; 8 bases match TRBD1. Trimming cost V 6 bases and J 1 base; bases outside gene matches: 9. The CDR3 covers 15 residues. From germline, CDR1 is SGHRS and CDR2 YFSETQ. CDR3 nucleotides: TGCGCCAGCAAGGGGGCGGGACAGGCATCCTACGAGCAGTACTTC. This translates into CASKGAGQASYEQYF.

At least ten counts were recorded for this clonotype. The chain employs TRBV12-3 or TRBV12-4 and TRBJ1-1, with D perhaps TRBD1 (6 bases). CDR3 length equals 12 residues. Deletions cut 8 bases from V and 5 bases from J, with 12 bases between. The CDR3 DNA reads TGTGCCAGCGGCCGGAGGGGGACTGAAGCTTTCTTT. Its translation: CASGRRGTEAFF.

This clonotype was recorded many times. The genes are TRBV4-3 and TRBJ2-7, with D uncertain. V was pared by 3 bases and J by 4 bases, with 16 bases between. The CDR3 is 15 residues long. CDR1 and CDR2 (germline): LGHNA, YSLEER. CDR3 residues: CASSQFLGLRYEQYF. As DNA, the CDR3 is TGCGCCAGCAGCCAGTTTCTAGGGCTCCGTTACGAGCAGTACTTC.